The present TCR beta chain was sequenced within a study of T-cell reconstitution after alpha-beta-depleted transplantation in children. Study outcomes and limitations: It was surviving recipient T cells and thymic progenitors that gave some patients high TCRbeta diversity at day 60. One year post-transplant, T-cell counts and diversity were largely derived from T cells produced anew. Several hundred rapidly expanded clones from non-depleted graft cells reportedly supplied alpha-beta T cells about two months post-transplant.

Only a few counts were recorded for this clonotype. Its antigen is not known. Library preparation (for TCRbeta) was performed with unique molecular identifiers. TCRdb re-called the PCR reads with MiXCR, one entry per CDR3 protein. The table shows 500,000 to 650,000 distinct CDR3 sequences, with over 10% occurring only once. J was trimmed by 4 bases and V by 0 bases; bases with no gene match: 13. The CDR3 runs 18 residues. CDR1 LNHNV and CDR2 YYDKDF come from the germline V gene (reference sequence). The source was PBMCs, mostly from graft donor cells, collected 360 days after TCRalphabeta/CD19-depleted stem cell transplant. The rearrangement uses TRBV15 and TRBJ2-5, with 8 positions matching TRBD2. This TCR derives from a male patient between 5 and 17 years old who had a stem cell transplant for acute myeloid leukemia, so the T cells may come from the graft donor. The CDR3 DNA reads as TGTGCCACCAGCAGAGATCGGGGGGGCCCCACACTCCCAGAGACCCAGTACTTC. This gives the protein CATSRDRGGPTLPETQYF.